This T cell receptor beta chain originates from a study of identical twins. V lost 6 bases and J lost 4, with 4 bases in between. Germline CDR1 is MDHEN and CDR2 is SYDVKM. The CDR3 covers 11 residues. Template switching added a universal primer site, and cDNA bore unique molecular identifiers. MiXCR was run by TCRdb on the 5' RACE reads, yielding one entry per CDR3 protein. Of 500,000 to 650,000 distinct CDR3 sequences listed, around 20% are singletons. Whole-study findings and limits: Compared with unrelated sharing, twin-shared out-of-frame alpha sequences had more low-probability sequences.

This clonotype has a count of ten or more. What it binds is unknown. The same sample was also studied in work on yellow fever vaccine responses in identical twins.

The chain carries TRBV28 and TRBJ2-1; unclear D gene. The specimen sequenced was CD4+ T cells sorted from blood. This TCR was recovered from a woman under 30 in good health. The DNA of the CDR3 is TGTGCCAGCAGGAGGTACAATGAGCAGTTCTTC. Amino acid sequence: CASRRYNEQFF. The full variable domain, completed using reference TRBV28 and TRBJ2-1, is DVKVTQSSRYLVKRTGEKVFLECVQDMDHENMFWYRQDPGLGLRLIYFSYDVKMKEKGDIPEGYSVSREKKERFSLILESASTNQTSMYLCASRRYNEQFFGPGTRLTVL.